These T cell receptor beta chains were read from a single sample in a study of human T cells and chemical hapten exposure. TCRdb itself ran the RACE reads through MiXCR, one entry per CDR3 protein. The data hold about 30,000 distinct CDR3 sequences, with less than 6% observed a single time. Sequenced sample: whole blood. These receptors were collected from a human donor in good health. Some clones in this sample may be carry-over from other donors' samples. Both conserved end residues are part of each CDR3. Each record gives: J gene, V gene, D gene, clone size, CDR3 DNA, CDR3 protein. A D gene is named only where the DNA matches it firmly. Some rows mark clone size as missing; the rest say once, few, many or name a class of expanded clone.

J gene: TRBJ1-5
V gene: TRBV27
D gene: .
clone size: many
CDR3 DNA: TGTGCCAGCAGTTCTGGGTTCGGCAATCAGCCCCAGCATTTT
CDR3 protein: CASSSGFGNQPQHF

J gene: TRBJ1-5
V gene: TRBV18
D gene: .
clone size: many
CDR3 DNA: TGTGCCAGCTCACCCCCTGGGGGTAATCAGCCCCAGCATTTT
CDR3 protein: CASSPPGGNQPQHF

J gene: TRBJ1-2
V gene: TRBV12-3/TRBV12-4
D gene: .
clone size: .
CDR3 DNA: TGTGCCAGCAGTTTAGGCGGGACTCCAGACCATGGCTACACCTTC
CDR3 protein: CASSLGGTPDHGYTF

J gene: TRBJ2-5
V gene: TRBV12-3/TRBV12-4
D gene: .
clone size: many
CDR3 DNA: TGTGCCAGCAGCGAGACTGGGGAGACCCAGTACTTC
CDR3 protein: CASSETGETQYF

J gene: TRBJ2-5
V gene: TRBV28
D gene: .
clone size: many
CDR3 DNA: TGTGCCAGCAGTTCCCGGTGGAGGGTCCAAGAGACCCAGTACTTC
CDR3 protein: CASSSRWRVQETQYF

J gene: TRBJ2-7
V gene: TRBV6-2/TRBV6-3
D gene: TRBD2
clone size: many
CDR3 DNA: TGTGCCAGCAGTTACTCCGGGACTAGCTTCTCCTACGAGCAGTACTTC
CDR3 protein: CASSYSGTSFSYEQYF

J gene: TRBJ2-3
V gene: TRBV5-1
D gene: .
clone size: few
CDR3 DNA: TGCGCCAGCAGCGAGCAGGGACTCAGCACAGATACGCAGTATTTT
CDR3 protein: CASSEQGLSTDTQYF

J gene: TRBJ2-3
V gene: TRBV2
D gene: TRBD1
clone size: many
CDR3 DNA: TGTGCCAGCAGAAGGACAGGGGTTGGCACCGATACGCAGTATTTT
CDR3 protein: CASRRTGVGTDTQYF

J gene: TRBJ1-5
V gene: TRBV21-1
D gene: .
clone size: few
CDR3 DNA: TGTGCCAGCAGCAAAGGAGCCGGGGGGAGCAATCAGCCCCAGCATTTT
CDR3 protein: CASSKGAGGSNQPQHF

J gene: TRBJ2-6
V gene: TRBV12-3/TRBV12-4
D gene: .
clone size: .
CDR3 DNA: TGTGCCAGCAGTTTAGCTGGGGCCAACGTCCTGACTTTC
CDR3 protein: CASSLAGANVLTF

J gene: TRBJ2-3
V gene: TRBV19
D gene: .
clone size: medium-sized
CDR3 DNA: TGTGCCAGCAGCTACACAGATACGCAGTATTTT
CDR3 protein: CASSYTDTQYF

J gene: TRBJ2-4
V gene: TRBV5-6
D gene: TRBD1
clone size: .
CDR3 DNA: TGTGCCAGCAGCTACATAACCGGGACAGGGGGCAGAAACATTCAGTACTTC
CDR3 protein: CASSYITGTGGRNIQYF

J gene: TRBJ1-1
V gene: TRBV7-8
D gene: TRBD1
clone size: many
CDR3 DNA: TGTGCCAGCAGCCAAACAGGGGCCTTAAGAGGGAACACTGAAGCTTTCTTT
CDR3 protein: CASSQTGALRGNTEAFF

J gene: TRBJ1-1
V gene: TRBV7-2
D gene: TRBD1
clone size: .
CDR3 DNA: TGTGCCAGCAGCAAAACGACAGGGATGAACACTGAAGCTTTCTTT
CDR3 protein: CASSKTTGMNTEAFF

J gene: TRBJ1-5
V gene: TRBV6-2/TRBV6-3
D gene: .
clone size: few
CDR3 DNA: TGTGCCAGCAGTTTATTCGCGGCAGGTCAGCCCCAGCATTTT
CDR3 protein: CASSLFAAGQPQHF

J gene: TRBJ2-5
V gene: TRBV5-6
D gene: .
clone size: many
CDR3 DNA: TGTGCCAGCAGCTTGCAGGGTATGGGGACCCAGTACTTC
CDR3 protein: CASSLQGMGTQYF

J gene: TRBJ1-2
V gene: TRBV5-6
D gene: .
clone size: many
CDR3 DNA: TGTGCCAGCAGCTTGGTGGGGGCGGGAGGCTACACCTTC
CDR3 protein: CASSLVGAGGYTF

J gene: TRBJ2-2
V gene: TRBV7-2
D gene: .
clone size: .
CDR3 DNA: TGTGCCACCGTCGGATTGGCGAACACCGGGGAGCTGTTTTTT
CDR3 protein: CATVGLANTGELFF

J gene: TRBJ2-7
V gene: TRBV28
D gene: TRBD1
clone size: many
CDR3 DNA: TGTGCCAGCAGTTCTTACCCGGGACAGGGGTCCTACGAGCAGTACTTC
CDR3 protein: CASSSYPGQGSYEQYF

J gene: TRBJ2-1
V gene: TRBV9
D gene: TRBD2
clone size: many
CDR3 DNA: TGTGCCAGCAGCGTAGAACTAGCGAGCTCCTACAATGAGCAGTTCTTC
CDR3 protein: CASSVELASSYNEQFF

J gene: TRBJ1-4
V gene: TRBV28
D gene: .
clone size: few
CDR3 DNA: TGTGCCAGCAGTTTGGACAGAGGAAAACTGTTTTTT
CDR3 protein: CASSLDRGKLFF

J gene: TRBJ2-2
V gene: TRBV29-1
D gene: .
clone size: many
CDR3 DNA: TGCAGCGTTGATAGCGGCCCCACCGGGGAGCTGTTTTTT
CDR3 protein: CSVDSGPTGELFF

J gene: TRBJ2-3
V gene: TRBV27
D gene: .
clone size: few
CDR3 DNA: TGTGCCAGCAGTTCCCCCCGGGGAGGTTGGGGACAGAGCACAGATACGCAGTATTTT
CDR3 protein: CASSSPRGGWGQSTDTQYF

J gene: TRBJ1-2
V gene: TRBV10-3
D gene: TRBD1
clone size: many
CDR3 DNA: TGTGCAACGCTGCCAGGGGGAAACTATGGCTACACCTTC
CDR3 protein: CATLPGGNYGYTF

J gene: TRBJ1-4
V gene: TRBV20-1
D gene: TRBD1
clone size: .
CDR3 DNA: TGCAGTGCAACGACAGGGGGGACAACTAATGAAAAACTGTTTTTT
CDR3 protein: CSATTGGTTNEKLFF

J gene: TRBJ2-2
V gene: TRBV20-1
D gene: .
clone size: many
CDR3 DNA: TGCAGTGCTAGTCCGCTTCTGAACACCGGGGAGCTGTTTTTT
CDR3 protein: CSASPLLNTGELFF

J gene: TRBJ2-7
V gene: TRBV2
D gene: .
clone size: many
CDR3 DNA: TGTGCCAGCAGTGAAGGGGGCTACGAGCAGTACTTC
CDR3 protein: CASSEGGYEQYF

J gene: TRBJ2-1
V gene: TRBV7-2
D gene: .
clone size: many
CDR3 DNA: TGTGCCAGCAGACTTCCGGCTACCTCCTACAATGAGCAGTTCTTC
CDR3 protein: CASRLPATSYNEQFF

J gene: TRBJ1-2
V gene: TRBV4-2
D gene: .
clone size: many
CDR3 DNA: TGTGCCAGCAGCAGAGAGGACGGGAGGAATGGCTACACCTTC
CDR3 protein: CASSREDGRNGYTF

J gene: TRBJ2-7
V gene: TRBV19
D gene: TRBD1
clone size: many
CDR3 DNA: TGTGCCAGTAGACAGGGGGCCGGATCCTCCTACGAGCAGTACTTC
CDR3 protein: CASRQGAGSSYEQYF

J gene: TRBJ2-4
V gene: TRBV6-1
D gene: .
clone size: many
CDR3 DNA: TGTGCCAGCAGTGAATTGTTTCGGGGGAGAGACATTCAGTACTTC
CDR3 protein: CASSELFRGRDIQYF

J gene: TRBJ2-3
V gene: TRBV29-1
D gene: .
clone size: many
CDR3 DNA: TGCAGCGTTGATAGGTCGACAGATACGCAGTATTTT
CDR3 protein: CSVDRSTDTQYF

J gene: TRBJ2-6
V gene: TRBV20-1
D gene: .
clone size: many
CDR3 DNA: TGCAGTGCTCGGGAGTCCGGGGCCAACGTCCTGACTTTC
CDR3 protein: CSARESGANVLTF

J gene: TRBJ2-3
V gene: TRBV5-1
D gene: .
clone size: many
CDR3 DNA: TGCGCCAGCAGCTTGGAGGGGTTCCATGCAGATACGCAGTATTTT
CDR3 protein: CASSLEGFHADTQYF

J gene: TRBJ2-7
V gene: TRBV25-1
D gene: .
clone size: .
CDR3 DNA: TGTGCCAGCAGTGAATGTGCCGAGCAGTACTTC
CDR3 protein: CASSECAEQYF

J gene: TRBJ1-1
V gene: TRBV6-5
D gene: TRBD1
clone size: many
CDR3 DNA: TGTGCCAGCAGTAACGGACAGGGGGCGCTTTCTGAAGCTTTCTTT
CDR3 protein: CASSNGQGALSEAFF

J gene: TRBJ2-1
V gene: TRBV5-1
D gene: .
clone size: many
CDR3 DNA: TGCGCCAGCAGCTTGGGGACTCCGAATGAGCAGTTCTTC
CDR3 protein: CASSLGTPNEQFF

J gene: TRBJ1-2
V gene: TRBV7-8
D gene: .
clone size: many
CDR3 DNA: TGTGCCAGCAGCCCCGGGGCAGGGGCGAACTATGGCTACACCTTC
CDR3 protein: CASSPGAGANYGYTF

J gene: TRBJ2-1
V gene: TRBV29-1
D gene: TRBD2
clone size: many
CDR3 DNA: TGCAGCCTTAGCTTGGGACTAGCGGGGGGACACAAGCAGTTCTTC
CDR3 protein: CSLSLGLAGGHKQFF

J gene: TRBJ2-7
V gene: TRBV28
D gene: .
clone size: many
CDR3 DNA: TGTGCCAGCAGCCCCCGGTGGGCCGTCGAGCAGTACTTC
CDR3 protein: CASSPRWAVEQYF

J gene: TRBJ1-1
V gene: TRBV6-5
D gene: .
clone size: many
CDR3 DNA: TGTGCCAGCAGTTATTTGAGGGACACTGAAGCTTTCTTT
CDR3 protein: CASSYLRDTEAFF

J gene: TRBJ1-2
V gene: TRBV20-1
D gene: .
clone size: few
CDR3 DNA: TGCAGTGCTAGGGAAGCTAACTATGGCTACACCTTC
CDR3 protein: CSAREANYGYTF

J gene: TRBJ2-7
V gene: TRBV28
D gene: .
clone size: many
CDR3 DNA: TGTGCCAGCAGTTTATCCCAACTGCCCTCCTACGAGCAGTACTTC
CDR3 protein: CASSLSQLPSYEQYF

J gene: TRBJ2-2
V gene: TRBV5-1
D gene: .
clone size: many
CDR3 DNA: TGCGCCAGCAGCTTTGGTCAGGGGACGGAGCTGTTTTTT
CDR3 protein: CASSFGQGTELFF

J gene: TRBJ1-6
V gene: TRBV6-2/TRBV6-3
D gene: .
clone size: many
CDR3 DNA: TGTGCCAGCAGTTACGGCTCCTATAATTCACCCCTCCACTTT
CDR3 protein: CASSYGSYNSPLHF

J gene: TRBJ2-1
V gene: TRBV12-3/TRBV12-4
D gene: TRBD1
clone size: many
CDR3 DNA: TGTGCCAGCCGTCCGACAGGGAACGGTGAGCAGTTCTTC
CDR3 protein: CASRPTGNGEQFF

J gene: TRBJ2-1
V gene: TRBV6-1
D gene: .
clone size: many
CDR3 DNA: TGTGCCAGCAGACTCGACAATAACAATGAGCAGTTCTTC
CDR3 protein: CASRLDNNNEQFF

J gene: TRBJ2-1
V gene: TRBV29-1
D gene: TRBD1
clone size: many
CDR3 DNA: TGCAGCGTCCGGACAGGGACAGACAATGAGCAGTTCTTC
CDR3 protein: CSVRTGTDNEQFF

J gene: TRBJ2-3
V gene: TRBV29-1
D gene: .
clone size: many
CDR3 DNA: TGCAGCGTTTGGGCCCAGGCCACACTGGCAGATACGCAGTATTTT
CDR3 protein: CSVWAQATLADTQYF

J gene: TRBJ2-7
V gene: TRBV5-1
D gene: .
clone size: .
CDR3 DNA: TGCGCCAGCAGCATGAATTTCGGGGGTATCAACGAGCAGTACTTC
CDR3 protein: CASSMNFGGINEQYF

J gene: TRBJ2-5
V gene: TRBV2
D gene: TRBD1
clone size: many
CDR3 DNA: TGTGCCAGCAGTGACACCGATGGGACAGGGGCCGCCAAGGCCTACTTC
CDR3 protein: CASSDTDGTGAAKAYF